This T cell receptor beta chain was recorded in a study of cytomegalovirus exposure and HLA in healthy donors. The CDR3 has 13 residues. Deletions cut 5 bases from V and 4 bases from J, with 11 bases between. The germline V gene has CDR1 ENHRY and CDR2 SYGVKD. With 60 Vbeta and 13 Jbeta primers, the PCR was carried out. The repertoire was sequenced with immunoSEQ multiplex PCR; TCRdb's copy has only in-frame clones and lacks some. The table includes about 220,000 clones, 75% detected once. The sequence came from a woman aged 30 to 39 in good health and CMV-seronegative. The rearrangement uses TRBV10-3 and TRBJ2-5, with D perhaps TRBD1 (5 bases). Sequenced material: PBMCs. As DNA, the CDR3 is TGTGCCATCAGTTCCGTGGGGCGAGAGACCCAGTACTTC. Translated: CAISSVGRETQYF.